This TCR beta chain is from a study of shared clonotypes between healthy human individuals (dated by TCRdb to the early 2020s). About the investigation overall: The cohort comprised a couple of women and three men aged 18 to 49 years. Per donor, three plates each were used for CD4 naive and CD4 memory, two for CD8 naive, and one for CD8 memory. The study deeply sequenced blood TCR repertoires of about five healthy adults to estimate repertoire size and the extent of clonotype sharing between individuals. To increase sequencing depth and limit assay-specific biases, different laboratories used diverse techniques to prepare libraries and sequence TCR repertoires. Each donor's leukapheresis produced roughly between about 0.9 and 9.5 billion PBMCs.

About this clone: This receptor's antigen is unknown. No per-base quality is available; no much larger clone lies one base away.

Healthy HIV-negative adults with no recently reported acute infections or vaccinations were included as donors. All donors were Caucasian adults living in Nashville, Tennessee, USA. CD4+ T cells were enriched through magnetic negative selection, after which naive cells were positively selected on CD45RA and the remaining negative fraction served as the memory subset. Blood was obtained by leukapheresis, after which PBMCs were separated by Ficoll-Histopaque density gradient centrifugation and cryopreserved in liquid nitrogen vapor phase. Analytical flow cytometry was used to check the purity and quantity of each magnetically sorted T cell population. Genomic DNA was isolated from every sorted fraction and measured by UV absorbance on a Nanodrop 2000c. What the research found in general, with its limitations: Clonotypes shared by all four sorted-subset donors showed higher generation probabilities than non-shared clonotypes. Naive subsets generally had larger estimated clonotype richness than memory subsets. Based on pairwise subsampling, the degree of clonotype sharing among donors was expected to be affected by sequencing depth. Incomplete sequencing was indicated by rarefaction of sorted-subset datasets, despite the large sequencing depth. Sampling was limited to blood, and TCR repertoires in tissue likely differ from TCR repertoires in blood. When a handful of donors were compared, the shared fraction of clonotypes was around 4.6% for naive CD4, around 3.6% for naive CD8, more than 2% for memory CD4, and roughly 0.43% for memory CD8. Because the study included only a small number of donors, the genetic and exposure-history diversity represented was limited.

TCR CDR3 regions were amplified from genomic DNA by multiplex PCR using the deep immunoSEQ assay. Genomic DNA extracted from each cell subset was distributed evenly over all wells of several immunoSEQ 96-well plates, and each plate served as one replicate. For sorted subsets, each replicate PCR was loaded with roughly 0.2 ug genomic DNA, equivalent to 30,000 or so T cell genomes. Purified libraries were measured with a Qubit 3.0 fluorometer, size-checked on a Bioanalyzer 2100, and measured again with the KAPA Library Quantification kit. A separate single-read 150-cycle Illumina NextSeq 550 flow cell was used to sequence each immunoSEQ 96-well plate. The paper's processing steps were these. The immunoSEQ output contained only junctional sequences without quality scores, so filtering could not match that applied to full-length reads. To assign V/J genes and CDR3, sequences were annotated using PyIR, a Python wrapper for IgBLAST v1.9, with IMGT germline references. Reads were removed for weak V/J assignments (E-value above 1e-6), missing CDR3, stop codons, out-of-frame junctions, or ambiguous translated residues. V3J clonotypes were defined as sequences sharing an identical inferred V gene, J gene, and CDR3 amino acid sequence. Percentage overlap between repertoires was computed as shared unique clonotypes divided by the size of the smaller repertoire. Repertoire richness was assessed with RTK rarefaction, the Chao1 estimator, and Recon v2.1 estimates of unobserved clonotypes. Generation probabilities for all TCRbeta clonotypes obtained by the gDNA method from four donors were computed using OLGA. This is the immuneACCESS table as TCRdb keeps it, with only in-frame sequences that have V and J called. A part of the clones is gone; compared with another copy, unresolved V genes explain less than half, and the rest is unexplained. The DNA was the basis for D and trimming; V, J and clone size are from that table. This sample holds about 980,000 clones; 76% were observed only once. About 1.5% of the sample goes to the ten largest clones.

The V and J ends are trimmed by 2 bases and 8 bases, leaving 13 bases between them. The CDR3 covers 14 residues, taking in both the cysteine and the phenylalanine. CDR3 DNA is the only sequence kept; it has 42 bases, read in frame from the first base. Per the germline V gene, SGHTA is the CDR1 and FQGNSA is the CDR2. This receptor was obtained from a man between 18 and 29 years old in good health. The sample comprised memory CD4+ T cells sorted from blood. In the paper's terms, the cell subset or site label means: CD45RA-negative fraction. The rearrangement combines TRBV7-2 with TRBJ2-1; TRBD2 might be the D gene, on 5 matching bases. Read as DNA, the sequence is TGTGCCAGCAGCTTAAGGACTTTTCGACATGAGCAGTTCTTC. This codes for CASSLRTFRHEQFF.